Listed below are T cell receptor beta chains from one sample, sequenced in a study of post-analysis software for immune sequencing data. MiXCR was run by TCRdb on the PCR reads, yielding one entry per CDR3 protein. This table holds about 810,000 distinct CDR3 sequences, approximately 53% found once. Sequencing used blood. Every receptor here comes from a girl aged 5-17 years with multiple sclerosis. The CDR3 runs from the conserved cysteine through the conserved F or W. A D gene is named only where the DNA matches it firmly. Not all rows give a size; the values are once, few, many and, for expanded clones, a class.

TRBV29-1	few	TRBD1	TRBJ1-2	CSGIRQGGGYTF	TGCAGCGGAATTCGACAGGGGGGTGGCTACACCTTC
TRBV20-1	few	TRBD1	TRBJ2-7	CSAAPTGVGYEQYF	TGCAGTGCCGCTCCGACAGGGGTCGGCTACGAGCAGTACTTC
TRBV7-2	NA	NA	TRBJ2-1	CASSLVAGKFF	TGTGCCAGCAGCTTAGTAGCTGGCAAGTTCTTC
TRBV7-2	NA	TRBD2	TRBJ2-5	CASSLELAGVGTQYF	TGTGCCAGCAGCCTAGAACTAGCGGGAGTCGGGACCCAGTACTTC
TRBV9	NA	NA	TRBJ2-5	CASSVVGVGEETQYF	TGTGCCAGCAGCGTAGTGGGAGTCGGGGAAGAGACCCAGTACTTC
TRBV27	NA	TRBD1	TRBJ1-1	CASSWGTGTAEAFF	TGTGCCAGCAGTTGGGGGACAGGGACGGCTGAAGCTTTCTTT
TRBV4-1	NA	NA	TRBJ2-7	CASSPTRVYEQYF	TGCGCCAGCAGCCCGACGAGGGTTTACGAGCAGTACTTC
TRBV7-9	once	NA	TRBJ2-2	CASRLSGTGELFF	TGTGCCAGCAGGTTGAGCGGGACCGGGGAGCTGTTTTTT
TRBV12-3/TRBV12-4	NA	NA	TRBJ1-2	CASSLKVGYTF	TGTGCCAGCAGTTTAAAAGTTGGCTACACCTTC
TRBV28	once	NA	TRBJ2-1	CANSYNNEQFF	TGTGCCAACAGCTACAACAATGAGCAGTTCTTC
TRBV20-1	few	NA	TRBJ2-5	CSAREGGKETQYF	TGCAGTGCTAGAGAGGGCGGGAAAGAGACCCAGTACTTC
TRBV18	NA	NA	TRBJ2-1	CASSPRGPSGGGPPLAGYNEQFF	TGTGCCAGCTCACCCCGGGGGCCTTCTGGGGGAGGGCCTCCCCTCGCGGGGTACAATGAGCAGTTCTTC
TRBV10-3	NA	NA	TRBJ2-5	CATAARQETQYF	TGTGCCACCGCAGCGCGCCAAGAGACCCAGTACTTC
TRBV5-1	NA	TRBD1	TRBJ2-7	CASNIQGDGIYEQYF	TGCGCCAGCAACATACAGGGGGATGGGATCTACGAGCAGTACTTC